This record concerns one T cell receptor beta chain sequence. The data were obtained in a study of control samples from healthy donors and cancer patients. Here immunoSEQ multiplex PCR was the method, and the copy in TCRdb shows in-frame clones only, minus some. This sample has 150,000 to 200,000 clones, with roughly 88% found just once. Germline CDR1 is MNHGY and CDR2 is SAAAGT. Deletions cut 2 bases from V and 2 bases from J, with 15 bases between. The CDR3 contains 16 residues. The chain couples TRBV6-8 to TRBJ2-5; D might be TRBD1 or TRBD2, each matching 5 bases. This TCR was sampled from a man younger than 35 in good health. The sample was blood. CDR3 in amino acids: CASSYPGPHVQETQYF. The CDR3 nucleotides read TGTGCCAGCAGTTACCCGGGACCCCATGTACAAGAGACCCAGTACTTC.